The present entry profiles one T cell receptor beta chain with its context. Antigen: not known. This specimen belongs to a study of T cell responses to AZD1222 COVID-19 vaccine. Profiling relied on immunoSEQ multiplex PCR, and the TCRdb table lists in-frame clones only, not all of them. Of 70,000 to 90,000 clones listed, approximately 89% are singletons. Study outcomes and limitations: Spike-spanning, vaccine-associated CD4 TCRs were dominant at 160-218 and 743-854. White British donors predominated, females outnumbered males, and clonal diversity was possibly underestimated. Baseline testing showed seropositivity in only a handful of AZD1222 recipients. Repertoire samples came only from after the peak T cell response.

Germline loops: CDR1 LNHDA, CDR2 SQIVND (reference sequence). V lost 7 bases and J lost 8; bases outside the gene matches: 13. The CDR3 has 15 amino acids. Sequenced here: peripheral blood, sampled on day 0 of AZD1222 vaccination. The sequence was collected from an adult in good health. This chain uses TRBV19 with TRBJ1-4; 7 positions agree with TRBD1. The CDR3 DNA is TGTGCCAGTAAGATTCCAGGGGGAGGACGGGAAAAACTGTTTTTT. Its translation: CASKIPGGGREKLFF.